This T cell receptor (beta chain) was documented in a study of T cell responses to AZD1222 COVID-19 vaccine. The study, taken as a whole, reports: Clonal diversity was possibly underestimated, and white British individuals and females predominated among donors.

Sequencing was performed with immunoSEQ multiplex PCR; in TCRdb, only in-frame clones are kept and a portion is missing. The sample consists of 150,000 to 200,000 clones, approximately 93% of them appearing once. This clone was recorded once. Its antigen is currently unknown. The CDR3 has 17 residues. Trimming took 1 base from V and 0 from J; bases not matched to a gene: 6. The germline V gene encodes CDR1 LGHNA and CDR2 YNFKEQ. The receptor's source is an adult in good health. The V and J genes are TRBV4-2 and TRBJ1-3, with 7 positions matching TRBD1. Source: peripheral blood, taken on day 0 of AZD1222 vaccination. CDR3 protein: CASSQGRTGLSGNTIYF. CDR3 bases: TGTGCCAGCAGCCAAGGCCGGACAGGACTCTCTGGAAACACCATATATTTT.